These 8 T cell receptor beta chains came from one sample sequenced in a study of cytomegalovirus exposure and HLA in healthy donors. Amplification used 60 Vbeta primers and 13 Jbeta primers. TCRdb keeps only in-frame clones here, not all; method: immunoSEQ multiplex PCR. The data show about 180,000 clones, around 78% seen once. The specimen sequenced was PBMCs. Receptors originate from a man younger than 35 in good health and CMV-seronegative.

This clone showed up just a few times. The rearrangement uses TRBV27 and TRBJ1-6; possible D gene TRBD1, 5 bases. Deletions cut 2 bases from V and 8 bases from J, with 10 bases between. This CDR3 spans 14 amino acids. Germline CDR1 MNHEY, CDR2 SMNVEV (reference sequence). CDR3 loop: CASSLAGGDSPLHF. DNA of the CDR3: TGTGCCAGCAGTTTAGCCGGGGGGGATTCACCCCTCCACTTT.

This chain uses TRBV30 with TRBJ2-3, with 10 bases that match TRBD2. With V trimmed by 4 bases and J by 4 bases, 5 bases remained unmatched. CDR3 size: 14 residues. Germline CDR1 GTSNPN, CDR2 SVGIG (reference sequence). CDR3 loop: CAWTGTSDPDTQYF. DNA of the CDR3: TGTGCCTGGACTGGGACTAGCGACCCAGATACGCAGTATTTT.

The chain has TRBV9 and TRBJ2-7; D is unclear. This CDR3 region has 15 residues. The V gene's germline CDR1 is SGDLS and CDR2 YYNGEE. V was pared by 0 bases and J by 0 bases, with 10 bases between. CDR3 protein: CASSVDPVPSYEQYF. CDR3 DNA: TGTGCCAGCAGCGTAGATCCAGTTCCCTCCTACGAGCAGTACTTC.

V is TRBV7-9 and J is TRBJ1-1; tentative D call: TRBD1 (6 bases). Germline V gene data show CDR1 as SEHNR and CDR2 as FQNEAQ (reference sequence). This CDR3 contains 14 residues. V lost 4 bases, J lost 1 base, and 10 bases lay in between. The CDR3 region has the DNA TGTGCCAGCAGCTGGGACACCCAGAACACTGAAGCTTTCTTT. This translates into CASSWDTQNTEAFF.

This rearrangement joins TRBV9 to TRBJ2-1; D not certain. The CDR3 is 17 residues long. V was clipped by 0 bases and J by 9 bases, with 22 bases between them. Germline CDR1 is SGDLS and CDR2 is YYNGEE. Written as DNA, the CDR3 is TGTGCCAGCAGCGTAGGTACCTCCCCACTTGTTTTTAGTGAGCAGTTCTTC. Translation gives CASSVGTSPLVFSEQFF.

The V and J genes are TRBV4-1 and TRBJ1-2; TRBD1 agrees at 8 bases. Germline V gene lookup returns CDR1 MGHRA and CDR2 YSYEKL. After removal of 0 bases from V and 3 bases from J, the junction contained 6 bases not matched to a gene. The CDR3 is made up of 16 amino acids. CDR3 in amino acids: CASSQDPGGIDYGYTF. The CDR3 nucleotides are TGCGCCAGCAGCCAAGATCCAGGGGGCATAGACTATGGCTACACCTTC.

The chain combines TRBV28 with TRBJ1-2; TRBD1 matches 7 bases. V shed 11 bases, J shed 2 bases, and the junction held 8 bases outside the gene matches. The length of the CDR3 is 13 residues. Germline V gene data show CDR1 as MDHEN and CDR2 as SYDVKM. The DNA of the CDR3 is TGTGCCTCACGGGACAGTGCGAACTATGGCTACACCTTC. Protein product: CASRDSANYGYTF.

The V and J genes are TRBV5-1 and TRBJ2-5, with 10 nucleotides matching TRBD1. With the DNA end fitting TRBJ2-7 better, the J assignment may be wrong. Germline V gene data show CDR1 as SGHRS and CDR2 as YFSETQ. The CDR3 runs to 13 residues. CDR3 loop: CASSMTGGHEQYF. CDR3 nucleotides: TGCGCCAGCAGCATGACAGGGGGCCACGAGCAGTACTTC.